This T cell receptor beta chain was obtained from a study of OX40 agonist ivuxolimab in advanced cancers. Study-wide background: Ivuxolimab, which is an agonistic anti-OX40 (CD134) antibody, was administered to the patients. Three patients had partial responses: one hepatocellular carcinoma, two cutaneous melanoma.

Trimming pared 4 bases from V and 2 bases from J, leaving 8 bases between. The CDR3 loop spans 13 amino acids. From germline, CDR1 is MNHNS and CDR2 SASEGT. Regarding the study as a whole: CD4+ and CD8+ T cells in blood underwent clonal expansion by week 6 at 0.1 to 3.0 mg/kg. More expanded clones were seen, on average, in CD8+ T cells than in CD4+.

About this clone itself: Antigen unknown.

Only in-frame clones appear in the TCRdb table, and some are missing; sequencing was by immunoSEQ multiplex PCR. The top ten clones hold about 2.1% of a sample with 35,000 to 55,000 clones, about four fifths of them seen once. The TCR was taken from an adult with an advanced solid tumor such as melanoma, head and neck, liver or kidney cancer. This specimen was CD4+ or CD8+ T cells sorted from blood, taken in a trial of the OX40 agonist ivuxolimab. V usage is TRBV6-1 and J usage is TRBJ2-5; D remains ambiguous. This chain's CDR3 is CASSVHLQETQYF. DNA of the CDR3: TGTGCCAGCAGTGTACACTTGCAAGAGACCCAGTACTTC.